This TCR beta chain was documented in a study of blood T cell repertoires in COVID-19. Overall study context: Samples taken during acute and convalescent COVID-19 were collected in the United States, Italy and Spain. The cDNA or gDNA used as material had been derived from T cells, B-cell-depleted T cells, or PBMCs.

Per the study methods: Amplifying reference gene primers gave estimates of nucleated cell counts. Sequencing was performed with immunoSEQ multiplex PCR; in TCRdb, only in-frame clones are kept and a portion is missing. The D gene and trimming were derived from the DNA, and the V and J assignments and clone size from that table. The sample includes tens of thousands of clones, over 70% of them seen just once. The V end was cut by 6 bases, the J end by 3 bases, with 13 bases between. CDR1 and CDR2 from the germline V gene are LGHNT and FRNRAP. The CDR3 has 14 residues. Sample: peripheral blood. J is TRBJ2-3 and V is TRBV12-5; TRBD2 is a possible D gene (5 bases). The sequence was obtained from a woman aged 45 to 65 with active or convalescent COVID-19. The CDR3 sequence: CASGPGFGTDTQYF. The CDR3 DNA reads TGTGCTAGTGGCCCGGGGTTTGGTACAGATACGCAGTATTTT.